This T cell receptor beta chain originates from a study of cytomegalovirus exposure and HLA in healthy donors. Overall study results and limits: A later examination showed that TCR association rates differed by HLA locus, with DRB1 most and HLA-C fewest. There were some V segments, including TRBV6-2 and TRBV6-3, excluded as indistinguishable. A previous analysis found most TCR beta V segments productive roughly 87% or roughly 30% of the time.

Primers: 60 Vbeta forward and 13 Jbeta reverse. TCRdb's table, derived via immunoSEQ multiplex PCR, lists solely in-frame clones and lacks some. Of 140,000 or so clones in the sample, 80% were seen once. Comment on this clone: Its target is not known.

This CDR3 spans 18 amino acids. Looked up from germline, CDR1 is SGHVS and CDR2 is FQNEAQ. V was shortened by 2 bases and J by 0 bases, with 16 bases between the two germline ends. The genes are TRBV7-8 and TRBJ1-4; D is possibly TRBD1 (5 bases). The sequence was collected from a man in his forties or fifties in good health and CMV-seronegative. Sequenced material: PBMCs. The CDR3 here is CASSLREQGLTTNEKLFF. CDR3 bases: TGTGCCAGCAGCTTAAGGGAGCAGGGACTGACAACTAATGAAAAACTGTTTTTT.